These T cell receptor beta chains were read from a single sample in a study of patients and donors after allogeneic stem cell transplantation. TCRdb redid the calling of the RT-PCR reads with MiXCR, one entry per CDR3 protein. In the table there are over 130,000 distinct CDR3 sequences, approximately 40% of which are singletons. The sample consisted of blood, either unsorted or a sorted T cell fraction (not recorded which). These receptors were taken from a human donor who was either an allogeneic HSCT recipient or a stem cell or donor lymphocyte infusion donor (not recorded which). It is not recorded whose cells these are; they may come from a transplant donor. CDR3s include the opening cysteine and the closing phenylalanine or tryptophan. D genes are given only for firm matches. Clone size appears in some rows only: once, few, many, or a class for an expanded clone.

V gene	J gene	D gene	clone size	CDR3 DNA	CDR3 protein
TRBV5-5	TRBJ1-4	.	.	TGTGCCAGCAGCTTATTTTTTCCGTATAATGAAAAACTGTTTTTT	CASSLFFPYNEKLFF
TRBV5-1	TRBJ2-1	.	.	TGCGCCAGCAGTACCTACAATGAGCAGTTCTTC	CASSTYNEQFF
TRBV29-1	TRBJ2-1	.	.	TGCAGCGTTCCGGGCCCAAGCTCCTACAATGAGCAGTTCTTC	CSVPGPSSYNEQFF
TRBV27	TRBJ1-6	.	few	TGTGCCAGCAGTTTTAGTCAGGATTCACCCCTCCACTTT	CASSFSQDSPLHF
TRBV10-3	TRBJ1-4	.	.	TGTGCCACCTGGGACCAGGCAACTAATGAAAAACTGTTTTTT	CATWDQATNEKLFF
TRBV27	TRBJ2-7	.	.	TGTGCCAGCAGTACGAAGACGGATTACGAGCAGTACTTC	CASSTKTDYEQYF
TRBV20-1	TRBJ1-5	TRBD1	.	TGCAGTGCCGCTGTGACAGGGCTCAATCAGCCCCAGCATTTT	CSAAVTGLNQPQHF
TRBV5-5	TRBJ1-5	.	many	TGTGCCAGCAGCCCCCACAGGGATCAGCCCCAGCATTTT	CASSPHRDQPQHF
TRBV5-1	TRBJ2-2	.	few	TGCGCCAGCAGCCCCCTTGGGGCCGGGGAGCTGTTTTTT	CASSPLGAGELFF
TRBV6-6	TRBJ2-2	TRBD1	.	TGTGCCAGCAGCACGGACAGGGGGCCCCTTTACACCGGGGAGCTGTTTTTT	CASSTDRGPLYTGELFF
TRBV12-3/TRBV12-4	TRBJ1-1	TRBD1	few	TGTGCCAGCAGTTTAGATAGAGAACAGGGGGCTGCTGAAGCTTTCTTT	CASSLDREQGAAEAFF
TRBV20-1	TRBJ1-2	.	few	TGCAGTGCTAGAGATAGTCGGACAGCCTATGGCTACACCTTC	CSARDSRTAYGYTF
TRBV6-2/TRBV6-3	TRBJ2-1	.	once	TGTGCCAGCAGTTACGGGTCACGAGCTGAGCAGTTCTTC	CASSYGSRAEQFF
TRBV5-1	TRBJ1-4	TRBD1	few	TGCGCCAGCGGGACAGGGGATGAAAAACTGTTTTTT	CASGTGDEKLFF
TRBV3-1	TRBJ2-3	.	.	TGTGCCAGCAGCCTCCTCGGCCAGACAGATACGCAGTATTTT	CASSLLGQTDTQYF
TRBV5-1	TRBJ2-1	TRBD2	.	TGCGCCAGCAGCTCAGCGGGGGGAGCCTACAATGAGCAGTTCTTC	CASSSAGGAYNEQFF
TRBV3-1	TRBJ1-5	.	few	TGTGCCAGCAGCCAACGGTCAGGGCAAGGGCCCCAGCATTTT	CASSQRSGQGPQHF
TRBV4-2	TRBJ1-1	TRBD1	.	TGTGCCAGCAGCCGACGGGACAGGGGGCCGAACACTGAAGCTTTCTTT	CASSRRDRGPNTEAFF
TRBV12-3/TRBV12-4	TRBJ1-5	.	.	TGTGCCAGCAGCTCGTGGGGCAGAGGTCAGCCCCAGCATTTT	CASSSWGRGQPQHF
TRBV12-3/TRBV12-4	TRBJ1-1	.	many	TGTGCCAGCAGTTTAGCGCAGGGTGAAGCTTTCTTT	CASSLAQGEAFF
TRBV4-2	TRBJ2-5	.	.	TGTGCCAGCAGCCAAGATGGGGCGGGGGCGTACCAAGAGACCCAGTACTTC	CASSQDGAGAYQETQYF
TRBV6-1	TRBJ1-5	.	.	TGTGCCAGTGCCCAGGGAAATCAGCCCCAGCATTTT	CASAQGNQPQHF
TRBV20-1	TRBJ1-2	.	.	TGCAGTGCTAGAGATTCGACCCGCCTAAAGGGCTACACCTTC	CSARDSTRLKGYTF
TRBV12-3/TRBV12-4	TRBJ1-4	TRBD1	.	TGTGCCAGCAGCTCCGACAGGGGTGATGAAAAACTGTTTTTT	CASSSDRGDEKLFF